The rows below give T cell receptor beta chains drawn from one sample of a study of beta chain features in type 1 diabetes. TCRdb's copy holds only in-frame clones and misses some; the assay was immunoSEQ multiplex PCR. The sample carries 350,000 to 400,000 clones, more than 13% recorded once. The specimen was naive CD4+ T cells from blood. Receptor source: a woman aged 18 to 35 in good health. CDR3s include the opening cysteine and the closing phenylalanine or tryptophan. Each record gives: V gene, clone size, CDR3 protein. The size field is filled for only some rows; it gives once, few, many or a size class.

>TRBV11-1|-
CASSHRDRGSYEQYF
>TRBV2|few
CASYRQGATGNEQFF
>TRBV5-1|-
CASSANPGQADHGYTF
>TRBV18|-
CASSSGTSGNNEQFF
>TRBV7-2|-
CASSSQGNLGNEQFF
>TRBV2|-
CASSGTSIVNEQFF
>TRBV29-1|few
CSVEKGARADTQYF
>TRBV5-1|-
CASSSRQGAHEQYF
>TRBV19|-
CASTLTSTDTQYF
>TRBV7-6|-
CASSWRDEQFF
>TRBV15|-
CATQLYEGNNEQFF